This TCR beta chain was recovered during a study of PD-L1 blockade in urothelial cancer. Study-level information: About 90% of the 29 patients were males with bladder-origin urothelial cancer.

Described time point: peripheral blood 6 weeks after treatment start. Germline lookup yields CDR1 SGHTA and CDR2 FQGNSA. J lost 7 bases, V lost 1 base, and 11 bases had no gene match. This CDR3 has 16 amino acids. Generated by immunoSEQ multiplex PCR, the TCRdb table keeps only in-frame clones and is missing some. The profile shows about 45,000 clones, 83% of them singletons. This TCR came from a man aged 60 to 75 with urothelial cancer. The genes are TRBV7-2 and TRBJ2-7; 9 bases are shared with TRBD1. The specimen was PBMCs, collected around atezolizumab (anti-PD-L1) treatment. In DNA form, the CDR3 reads TGTGCCAGCAGCTTAGGAACCGGGACAGGGACAGGTGAGCAGTACTTC. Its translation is CASSLGTGTGTGEQYF.